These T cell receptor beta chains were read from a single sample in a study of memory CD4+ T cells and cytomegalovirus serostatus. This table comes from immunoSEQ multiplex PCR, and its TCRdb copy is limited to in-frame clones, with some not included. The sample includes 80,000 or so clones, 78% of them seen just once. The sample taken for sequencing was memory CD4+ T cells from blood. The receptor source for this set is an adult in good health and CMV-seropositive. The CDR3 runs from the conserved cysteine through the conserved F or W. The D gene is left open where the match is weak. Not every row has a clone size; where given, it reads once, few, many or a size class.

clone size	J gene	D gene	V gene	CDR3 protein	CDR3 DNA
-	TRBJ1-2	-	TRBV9	CASSDNRGGRFNYGYTF	TGTGCCAGCAGCGATAACCGGGGGGGGCGCTTTAACTATGGCTACACCTTC
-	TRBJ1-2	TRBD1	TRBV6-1	CASSPLDRPYGYTF	TGTGCCAGCAGCCCTTTGGACAGGCCCTATGGCTACACCTTC
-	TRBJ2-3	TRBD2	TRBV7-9	CASSLVRGARTDTQYF	TGTGCCAGCAGCTTAGTGCGGGGGGCGAGGACAGATACGCAGTATTTT
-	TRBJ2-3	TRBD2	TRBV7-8	CASSLGAGASTDTQYF	TGTGCCAGCAGCTTAGGAGCGGGAGCGAGCACAGATACGCAGTATTTT
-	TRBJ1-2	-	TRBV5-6	CASTSRTEYGYTF	TGTGCCAGCACAAGCAGGACAGAGTATGGCTACACCTTC
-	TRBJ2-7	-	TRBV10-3	CAIRGTESSYEQYF	TGTGCCATCAGGGGGACGGAGAGCTCCTACGAGCAGTACTTC
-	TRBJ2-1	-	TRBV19	CASSNSGTFNEQFF	TGTGCCAGTAGCAACTCCGGGACCTTCAATGAGCAGTTCTTC
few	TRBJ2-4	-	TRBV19	CASSLSPGYFQYF	TGTGCCAGTAGTCTCTCCCCTGGGTATTTTCAGTACTTC
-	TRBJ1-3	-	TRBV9	CASSVGPPSSGNTIYF	TGTGCCAGCAGCGTAGGACCCCCTAGCTCTGGAAACACCATATATTTT
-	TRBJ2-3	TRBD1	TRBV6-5	CASSYAGTGGSDTQYF	TGTGCCAGCAGCTACGCCGGGACAGGGGGTTCAGATACGCAGTATTTT
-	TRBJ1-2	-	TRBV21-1	CADDRPFLNYGYTF	TGTGCAGATGACAGGCCCTTTCTTAACTATGGCTACACCTTC
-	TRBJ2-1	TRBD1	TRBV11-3	CASSLTGTGYNEQFF	TGTGCCAGCAGCTTAACCGGGACAGGCTACAATGAGCAGTTCTTC
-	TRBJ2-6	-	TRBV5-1	CASSPGQPGANVLTF	TGCGCCAGCAGCCCAGGACAGCCTGGGGCCAACGTCCTGACTTTC
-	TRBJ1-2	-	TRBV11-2	CASSLAQGRNYGYTF	TGTGCCAGCAGCTTAGCTCAGGGGCGGAACTATGGCTACACCTTC
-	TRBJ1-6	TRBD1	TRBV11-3	CASSVGQGGSPLHF	TGTGCCAGCAGCGTGGGACAGGGGGGATCACCCCTCCACTTT
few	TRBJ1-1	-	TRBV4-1	CASSQDGRGNTEAFF	TGCGCCAGCAGCCAAGACGGGAGGGGGAACACTGAAGCTTTCTTT
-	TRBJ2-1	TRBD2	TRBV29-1	CSVTGGLVAGSSEQFF	TGCAGCGTCACGGGAGGTTTGGTAGCGGGGTCGAGTGAGCAGTTCTTC
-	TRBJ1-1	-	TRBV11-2	CASSLDPNTEAFF	TGTGCCAGCAGCTTAGATCCCAACACTGAAGCTTTCTTT
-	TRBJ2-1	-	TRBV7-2	CASTRGADLYNEQFF	TGTGCCAGCACAAGGGGGGCGGACCTATACAATGAGCAGTTCTTC
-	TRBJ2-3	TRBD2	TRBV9	CASSVGSQRETDTQYF	TGTGCCAGCAGCGTAGGGTCCCAGCGGGAGACAGATACGCAGTATTTT
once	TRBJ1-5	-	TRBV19	CASQGRLSLLPQHF	TGTGCCAGTCAGGGGAGACTCTCGCTTCTGCCCCAGCATTTT
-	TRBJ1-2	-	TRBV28	CASSLISWGNYGYTF	TGTGCCAGCAGTTTAATTTCTTGGGGGAACTATGGCTACACCTTC
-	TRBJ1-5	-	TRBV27	CASRRVGGSQPQHF	TGTGCCAGCAGACGGGTCGGGGGGAGTCAGCCCCAGCATTTT
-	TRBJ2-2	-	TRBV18	CASSPPGRGSTGELFF	TGTGCCAGCTCACCACCCGGACGGGGGTCCACCGGGGAGCTGTTTTTT
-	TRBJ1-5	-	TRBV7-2	CASSRNGVGSNQPQHF	TGTGCCAGCAGCCGAAACGGGGTCGGGAGCAATCAGCCCCAGCATTTT
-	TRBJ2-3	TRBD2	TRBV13	CASSPPGGARTDTQYF	TGTGCCAGCAGCCCCCCGGGAGGCGCTCGCACAGATACGCAGTATTTT
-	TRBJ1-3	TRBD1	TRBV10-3	CAISPARGQPGNTIYF	TGTGCCATCAGTCCTGCCAGGGGGCAGCCTGGAAACACCATATATTTT
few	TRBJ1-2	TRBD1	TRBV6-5	CASSRGTGGVGYTF	TGTGCCAGCAGTCGCGGGACAGGGGGCGTCGGCTACACCTTC
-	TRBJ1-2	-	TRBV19	CASSIGGSGESYGYTF	TGTGCCAGTAGTATCGGGGGATCGGGGGAGTCCTATGGCTACACCTTC
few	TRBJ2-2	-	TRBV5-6	CASTPGGARLTGELFF	TGTGCCAGCACCCCTGGGGGGGCCCGGCTCACCGGGGAGCTGTTTTTT
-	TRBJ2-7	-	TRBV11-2	CASSPGQSGLSYEQYF	TGTGCCAGCAGCCCAGGACAGAGTGGCCTTTCCTACGAGCAGTACTTC
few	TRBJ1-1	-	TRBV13	CASSFWVPNTEAFF	TGTGCCAGCAGCTTTTGGGTCCCGAACACTGAAGCTTTCTTT
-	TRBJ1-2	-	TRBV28	CASRPTGQGYGYTF	TGTGCCAGCAGACCTACAGGGCAGGGCTATGGCTACACCTTC
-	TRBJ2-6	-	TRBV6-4	CATRPGLGSGANVLTF	TGTGCCACCCGACCGGGGTTGGGATCTGGGGCCAACGTCCTGACTTTC
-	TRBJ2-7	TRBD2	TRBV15	CATSRENLAGGLYEQYF	TGTGCCACCAGCAGAGAGAACCTAGCGGGGGGGCTCTACGAGCAGTACTTC
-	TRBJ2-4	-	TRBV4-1	CASSPDTGYYNIQYF	TGCGCCAGCAGCCCGGACACAGGGTATTACAACATTCAGTACTTC
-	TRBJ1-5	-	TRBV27	CASSLSRQNNQPQHF	TGTGCCAGCAGTTTATCTAGGCAGAACAATCAGCCCCAGCATTTT
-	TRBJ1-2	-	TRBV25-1	CASSFVVNYGYTF	TGTGCCAGCAGTTTTGTGGTGAACTATGGCTACACCTTC
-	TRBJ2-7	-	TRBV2	CASVTQGSSYEQYF	TGTGCCAGCGTAACCCAGGGTAGCTCCTACGAGCAGTACTTC
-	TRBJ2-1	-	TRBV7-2	CASSTLGAGWEQFF	TGTGCCAGCAGCACATTAGGGGCAGGGTGGGAGCAGTTCTTC
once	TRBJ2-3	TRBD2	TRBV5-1	CASTVAGGPDTQYF	TGCGCCAGTACCGTAGCGGGGGGACCAGATACGCAGTATTTT
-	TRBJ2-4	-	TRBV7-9	CASSRLGRRENIQYF	TGTGCCAGCAGCCGTCTGGGCAGGAGGGAAAACATTCAGTACTTC
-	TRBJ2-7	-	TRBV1	CTSSQDLGRDSTYEQYF	TGCACCAGCAGCCAAGATCTGGGTAGGGACTCGACATACGAGCAGTACTTC
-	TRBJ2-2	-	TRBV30	CAWSAGTGSGELFF	TGTGCCTGGAGCGCCGGGACTGGCAGCGGGGAGCTGTTTTTT